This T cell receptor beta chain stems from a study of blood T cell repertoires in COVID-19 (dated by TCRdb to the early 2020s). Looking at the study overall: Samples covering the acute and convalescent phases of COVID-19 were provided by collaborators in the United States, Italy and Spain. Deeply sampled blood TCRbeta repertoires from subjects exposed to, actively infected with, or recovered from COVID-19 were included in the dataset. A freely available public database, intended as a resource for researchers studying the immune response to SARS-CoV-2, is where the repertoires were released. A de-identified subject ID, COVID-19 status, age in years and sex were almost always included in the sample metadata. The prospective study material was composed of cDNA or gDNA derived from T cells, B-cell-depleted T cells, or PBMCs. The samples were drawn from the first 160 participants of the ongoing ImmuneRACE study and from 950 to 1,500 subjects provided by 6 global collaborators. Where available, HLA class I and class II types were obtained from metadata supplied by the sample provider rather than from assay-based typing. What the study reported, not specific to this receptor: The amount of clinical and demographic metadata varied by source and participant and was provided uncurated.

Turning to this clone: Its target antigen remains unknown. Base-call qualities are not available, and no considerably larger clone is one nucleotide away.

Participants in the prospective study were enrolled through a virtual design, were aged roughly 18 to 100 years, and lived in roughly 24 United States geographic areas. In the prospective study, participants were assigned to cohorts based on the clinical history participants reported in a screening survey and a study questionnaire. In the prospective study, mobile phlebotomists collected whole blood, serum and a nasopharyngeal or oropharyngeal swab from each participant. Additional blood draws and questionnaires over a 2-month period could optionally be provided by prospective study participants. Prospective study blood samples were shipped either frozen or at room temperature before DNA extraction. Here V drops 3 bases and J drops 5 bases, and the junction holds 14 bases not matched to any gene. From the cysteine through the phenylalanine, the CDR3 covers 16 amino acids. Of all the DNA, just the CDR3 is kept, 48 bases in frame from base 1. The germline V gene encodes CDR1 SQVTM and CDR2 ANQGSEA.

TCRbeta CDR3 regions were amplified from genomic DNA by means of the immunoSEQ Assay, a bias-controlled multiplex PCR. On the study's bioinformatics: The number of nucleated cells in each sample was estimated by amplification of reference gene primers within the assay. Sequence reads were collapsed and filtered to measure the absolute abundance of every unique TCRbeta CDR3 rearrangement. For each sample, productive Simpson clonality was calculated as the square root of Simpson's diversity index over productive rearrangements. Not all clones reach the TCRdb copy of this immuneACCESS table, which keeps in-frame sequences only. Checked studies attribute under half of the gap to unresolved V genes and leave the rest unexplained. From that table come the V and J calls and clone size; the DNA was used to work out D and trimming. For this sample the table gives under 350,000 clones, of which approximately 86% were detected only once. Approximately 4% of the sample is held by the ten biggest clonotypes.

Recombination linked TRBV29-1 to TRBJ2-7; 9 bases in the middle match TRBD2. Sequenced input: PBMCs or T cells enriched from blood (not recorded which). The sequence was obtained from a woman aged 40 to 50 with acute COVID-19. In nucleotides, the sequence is TGCAGCGTTGACGGGCGGGGTAGCGGGAGTCTCGACGAGCAGTACTTC. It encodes CSVDGRGSGSLDEQYF.